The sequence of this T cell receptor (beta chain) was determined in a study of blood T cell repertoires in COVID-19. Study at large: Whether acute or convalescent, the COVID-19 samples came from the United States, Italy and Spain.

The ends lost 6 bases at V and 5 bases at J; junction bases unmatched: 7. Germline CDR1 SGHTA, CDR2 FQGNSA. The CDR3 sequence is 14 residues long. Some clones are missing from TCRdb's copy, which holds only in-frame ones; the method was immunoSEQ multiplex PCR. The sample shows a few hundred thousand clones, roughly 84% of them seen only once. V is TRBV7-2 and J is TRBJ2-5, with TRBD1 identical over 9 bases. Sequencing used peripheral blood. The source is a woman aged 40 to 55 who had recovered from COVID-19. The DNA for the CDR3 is TGTGCCAGCAGTTCCGGGACAGGGTCGGAGACCCAGTACTTC. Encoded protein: CASSSGTGSETQYF. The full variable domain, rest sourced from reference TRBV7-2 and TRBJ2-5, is GAGVSQSPSNKVTEKGKDVELRCDPISGHTALYWYRQSLGQGLEFLIYFQGNSAPDKSGLPSDRFSAERTGGSVSTLTIQRTQQEDSAVYLCASSSGTGSETQYFGPGTRLLVL.